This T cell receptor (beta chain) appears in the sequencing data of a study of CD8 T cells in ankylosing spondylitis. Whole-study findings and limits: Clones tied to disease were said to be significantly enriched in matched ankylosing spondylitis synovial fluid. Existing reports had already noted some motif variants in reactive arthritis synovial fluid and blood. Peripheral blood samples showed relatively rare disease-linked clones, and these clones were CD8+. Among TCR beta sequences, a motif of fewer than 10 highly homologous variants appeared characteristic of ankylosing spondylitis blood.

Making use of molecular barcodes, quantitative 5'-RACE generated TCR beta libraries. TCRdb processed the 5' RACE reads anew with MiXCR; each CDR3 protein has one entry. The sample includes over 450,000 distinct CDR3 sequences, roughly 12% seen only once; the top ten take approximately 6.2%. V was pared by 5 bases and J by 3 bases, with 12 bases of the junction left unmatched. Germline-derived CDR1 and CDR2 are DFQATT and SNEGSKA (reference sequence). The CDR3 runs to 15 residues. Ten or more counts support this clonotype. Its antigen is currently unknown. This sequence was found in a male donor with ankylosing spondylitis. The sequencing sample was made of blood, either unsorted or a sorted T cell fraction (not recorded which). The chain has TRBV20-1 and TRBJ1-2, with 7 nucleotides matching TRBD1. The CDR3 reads CSAAPGRGYYYGYTF. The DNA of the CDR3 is TGCAGTGCTGCCCCGGGCAGGGGGTACTACTATGGCTACACCTTC.